The 29 T cell receptor beta chains presented below share a single source sample, sequenced in a study of blood T cell repertoires in COVID-19. Data came from immunoSEQ multiplex PCR; TCRdb stores just in-frame clones and leaves some out. Of some 110,000 clones listed, 70% to 80% are singletons. The sequenced material came from peripheral blood. The receptors originated from a man aged 50 or older with acute or convalescent COVID-19.

The chain links TRBV19 to TRBJ1-4; the D gene is possibly TRBD1 (6 bases). CDR1 and CDR2 from the germline V gene are LNHDA and SQIVND (reference sequence). The CDR3 is 15 residues long. The V end was cut by 4 bases, the J end by 4 bases, with 13 bases between. The CDR3 DNA reads as TGTGCCAGTAGTAGACGACAGGCAAGTAATGAAAAACTGTTTTTT. Translating it yields CASSRRQASNEKLFF.

The V gene is TRBV10-1, the J gene TRBJ2-3; no definite D call. The V end was cut by 0 bases, the J end by 4 bases, with 5 bases between. From germline, CDR1 is WNHNN and CDR2 SYGVQD (reference sequence). The CDR3 totals 13 residues. The CDR3 protein is CASSESGSDTQYF. The DNA for the CDR3 is TGCGCCAGCAGTGAGTCCGGGTCAGATACGCAGTATTTT.

The rearrangement uses TRBV6-1 and TRBJ1-4, with 8 bases matching TRBD1. Germline CDR1 MNHNS, CDR2 SASEGT. This CDR3 has 15 amino acids. V shed 3 bases and J 5 bases; nucleotides not matched to a gene: 5. Here the CDR3 reads CASSDRGLSNEKLFF. Written as DNA, the CDR3 is TGTGCCAGCAGTGACAGGGGGCTGAGCAATGAAAAACTGTTTTTT.

The CDR3 region is CASSEGDKQPQHF. In nucleotides, the CDR3 is TGTGCCAGCAGTGAAGGGGACAAACAGCCCCAGCATTTT. This rearrangement joins TRBV2 to TRBJ1-5, with D possibly TRBD1 on 6 matching bases. Germline V gene data show CDR1 as SNHLY and CDR2 as FYNNEI. The CDR3 length is 13 residues. V lost 1 base and J 7 bases, leaving 8 bases between the germline ends. Using reference TRBV2 and TRBJ1-5 for the parts outside the CDR3, the full variable domain is EPEVTQTPSHQVTQMGQEVILRCVPISNHLYFYWYRQILGQKVEFLVSFYNNEISEKSEIFDDQFSVERPDGSNFTLKIRSTKLEDSAMYFCASSEGDKQPQHFGDGTRLSIL.

The CDR3 region is CASSQDSAGESGELFF. CDR3 coding DNA: TGTGCCAGCAGCCAAGATTCGGCAGGGGAATCCGGGGAGCTGTTTTTT. The chain couples TRBV3-1 (or the pseudogene TRBV3-2) to TRBJ2-2; maybe TRBD1 (6 bases). The CDR3 totals 16 residues. Germline assignment: CDR1 LGHDT and CDR2 YNNKEL (reference sequence). V lost 0 bases and J lost 6, with 14 bases in between.

The genes are TRBV5-6 and TRBJ1-2; 7 bases line up with TRBD1. CDR1 is SGHDT and CDR2 is YYEEEE in the germline V gene. The V and J ends lost 6 bases and 8 bases, in that order; junction bases with no gene match: 13. The CDR3 is made up of 14 amino acids. The DNA for the CDR3 is TGTGCCAGCACCCCGGACAGGTTTCAACGCGGCTACACCTTC. This translates into CASTPDRFQRGYTF.

A single count supports this clone. The chain employs TRBV13 and TRBJ2-3, with a tentative D call TRBD2 (6 bases). CDR3 size: 15 residues. V was trimmed by 5 bases and J by 6 bases, leaving 18 bases between them. Germline loops: CDR1 PRHDT, CDR2 FYEKMQ (reference sequence). CDR3 amino acids: CASSPSLAFGDTQYF. Here the CDR3 DNA reads TGTGCCAGCAGCCCGTCACTAGCATTTGGCGATACGCAGTATTTT.

The V gene is TRBV12-3 or TRBV12-4, the J gene TRBJ1-2; 8 nucleotides agree with TRBD1. This CDR3 has 13 amino acids. The ends lost 5 bases at V and 8 bases at J; junction bases unmatched: 7. CDR3 residues: CASSPTTGVGYTF. In nucleotides, the CDR3 is TGTGCCAGCAGTCCGACGACAGGGGTGGGCTACACCTTC.

This clone was detected a few times. This chain links TRBV28 with TRBJ2-6, with D possibly matching TRBD1 (5 bases). CDR1 and CDR2 (germline): MDHEN, SYDVKM. Trimming shortened V by 7 bases and J by 2 bases, and 15 bases separated the two germline ends. The CDR3 has 16 amino acids. The CDR3 region has the DNA TGTGCCAGCATCCAGGGTGGGGTTCCTGGGGCCAACGTCCTGACTTTC. It is translated as CASIQGGVPGANVLTF.

The J gene is TRBJ2-7, the V gene TRBV19; D may be TRBD1 (5 bases). The CDR3 extends over 11 amino acids. Deletions cut 3 bases from V and 13 bases from J, with 13 bases between. Germline CDR1 reads LNHDA; CDR2 reads SQIVND (reference sequence). Here the CDR3 reads CASSMGHRLYF. CDR3 bases: TGTGCCAGTAGTATGGGTCACAGGCTTTACTTC.

The chain carries TRBV6-1 and TRBJ1-2; D unresolved. Germline V gene lookup returns CDR1 MNHNS and CDR2 SASEGT. With 3 bases removed from V and 1 base from J, the gap between germline ends came to 12 bases. CDR3 length equals 15 residues. The chain's CDR3 is CASSDPEHYNYGYTF. The CDR3 bases are TGTGCCAGCAGTGATCCGGAGCACTATAACTATGGCTACACCTTC.

V and J are TRBV27 and TRBJ2-7; D is perhaps TRBD2 (7 bases). The CDR3 extends over 18 amino acids. The V gene's germline CDR1 is MNHEY and CDR2 SMNVEV (reference sequence). The V and J ends lost 2 bases and 2 bases respectively, with 22 bases between them. Here the CDR3 DNA reads TGTGCCAGCAGTTTACAACCCTCTGGGGGGGCCCACCCCTACGAGCAGTACTTC. It is translated as CASSLQPSGGAHPYEQYF.

V and J are TRBV7-6 and TRBJ2-1; TRBD2 aligns across 12 bases. Per the germline V gene, CDR1 is SGHVS and CDR2 is FNYEAQ. The V and J ends lost 0 bases and 6 bases, in that order; junction bases with no gene match: 12. This CDR3 is built from 19 residues. The CDR3 is CASSLAPSGGATVVNEQFF. For the CDR3, the DNA is TGTGCCAGCAGCTTAGCCCCTAGCGGGGGGGCCACGGTCGTCAATGAGCAGTTCTTC.

The rearrangement links TRBV18 to TRBJ2-7; 9 nucleotides agree with TRBD1. The CDR3 loop spans 14 amino acids. With 0 bases clipped from V and 3 bases from J, the junction kept 0 bases outside the gene matches. Looked up from germline, CDR1 is KGHSH and CDR2 is LQKENI. The CDR3 here is CASSPPGQGYEQYF. The DNA for the CDR3 is TGTGCCAGCTCACCACCGGGACAGGGCTACGAGCAGTACTTC.

DNA for the CDR3: TGTGCCAGTAGTACCAGGGGGTATGGCTACACCTTC. Its translation is CASSTRGYGYTF. This chain links TRBV19 with TRBJ1-2; 7 nucleotides agree with TRBD1. Germline CDR1 and CDR2: LNHDA and SQIVND (reference sequence). The CDR3 runs 12 residues. V trimming: 4 bases; J trimming: 5 bases; junction bases outside the gene matches: 1.

The chain uses TRBV19 and TRBJ1-1; 8 bases line up with TRBD1. This CDR3 region has 17 residues. CDR1 is LNHDA, CDR2 SQIVND, per germline (reference sequence). The V gene end was trimmed by 0 bases and the J gene end by 5 bases; junction bases not matched to a gene: 11. CDR3 sequence: CASSIDSTGAEGTEAFF. In DNA form, the CDR3 reads TGTGCCAGTAGTATAGACTCGACAGGGGCCGAAGGAACTGAAGCTTTCTTT.

DNA for the CDR3: TGTGCCAGCAGCGTTAGAGGGACTAGCGGGGGGACTAGCACAGATACGCAGTATTTT. Translation: CASSVRGTSGGTSTDTQYF. The chain has TRBV9 and TRBJ2-3, with 15 bases that match TRBD2. J gave up 0 bases and V 2 bases, and 7 bases lay outside the gene matches. The germline CDR1 and CDR2 sequences are SGDLS and YYNGEE. CDR3 length: 19 amino acids.

J is TRBJ2-1 and V is TRBV3-1 (or the pseudogene TRBV3-2); 7 bases match TRBD2. This CDR3 has 15 amino acids. Germline CDR1 LGHDT, CDR2 YNNKEL (reference sequence). V lost 8 bases and J lost 8; bases outside the gene matches: 15. The CDR3 nucleotides are TGTGCCAGCCTTTCAACGGGGGAGGGCAGCGATGAGCAGTTCTTC. This gives the protein CASLSTGEGSDEQFF.

V usage is TRBV27 and J usage is TRBJ2-5, with a possible D match to TRBD2 (6 bases). Trimming took 1 base from V and 4 from J, leaving 10 bases between them. Germline V lookup: CDR1 MNHEY, CDR2 SMNVEV (reference sequence). The CDR3 has 14 amino acids. This CDR3 reads CASSLYTSRETQYF. The CDR3 bases are TGTGCCAGCAGTTTATACACTAGCCGAGAGACCCAGTACTTC.

The chain joins TRBV3-1 (or the pseudogene TRBV3-2) to TRBJ2-2; 9 bases are shared with TRBD2. Per germline, CDR1 LGHDT and CDR2 YNNKEL (reference sequence). The CDR3 has 16 amino acids. V trimming: 3 bases; J trimming: 4 bases; junction bases outside the gene matches: 6. The CDR3 reads CASSHLSGSGTGELFF. For the CDR3, the DNA is TGTGCCAGCAGCCACCTTAGCGGGAGTGGCACCGGGGAGCTGTTTTTT.

The chain employs TRBV28 and TRBJ1-5; 9 bases fit TRBD1. The CDR3 has 15 residues. Per the germline V gene, CDR1 is MDHEN and CDR2 is SYDVKM. The V and J ends lost 8 bases and 7 bases, in that order; junction bases with no gene match: 12. CDR3 loop: CASYNAGTGLQPQHF. The DNA for the CDR3 is TGTGCCAGCTACAATGCCGGGACAGGGTTACAGCCCCAGCATTTT.

The V and J genes are TRBV11-2 and TRBJ1-2; D is undetermined. The germline gives CDR1 SGHAT, CDR2 FQNNGV. This CDR3 is 16 amino acids long. Trimming left V 5 bases short and J 6 bases short, with 22 bases between. The CDR3 sequence is CASSPREALTKNGYTF. CDR3 bases: TGTGCCAGCAGCCCCCGGGAGGCTTTAACCAAAAATGGCTACACCTTC.

The chain employs TRBV27 and TRBJ2-1; 10 nucleotides agree with TRBD2. The J segment lost 1 base and the V segment lost 5 bases, leaving 17 bases of the junction unmatched. The CDR3 contains 20 residues. Germline lookup yields CDR1 MNHEY and CDR2 SMNVEV (reference sequence). The CDR3: CASSPSGTGSGGPSYNEQFF. The CDR3 nucleotides are TGTGCCAGCAGTCCATCCGGGACAGGTAGCGGGGGGCCTTCCTACAATGAGCAGTTCTTC.

The V gene is TRBV12-3 or TRBV12-4, the J gene TRBJ2-7; weak D call: TRBD1 (5 bases). Trimming cost V 8 bases and J 6 bases, with 11 bases left between them. The CDR3 spans 11 residues. The CDR3 sequence is CASDQGGEQYF. CDR3 bases: TGTGCCAGCGACCAGGGTGGCGAGCAGTACTTC.

This clone came up a few times. The chain combines TRBV28 with TRBJ2-2, with D possibly TRBD2 on 6 matching bases. Per the germline V gene, CDR1 is MDHEN and CDR2 is SYDVKM. The CDR3 runs to 16 residues. Trimming stripped 7 bases from V and 1 base from J, with 16 bases between. The CDR3 coding sequence is TGTGCCAGCACCGAATTAGGGCGGGAGAACACCGGGGAGCTGTTTTTT. Protein: CASTELGRENTGELFF.

The chain combines TRBV6-5 with TRBJ1-2; 7 bases align to TRBD1. Germline CDR1 MNHEY, CDR2 SVGAGI. V trimming: 6 bases; J trimming: 1 base; junction bases outside the gene matches: 8. The CDR3 contains 15 residues. The CDR3 loop is CASRKRQGHNYGYTF. CDR3 coding DNA: TGTGCCAGCAGAAAGCGACAGGGACATAACTATGGCTACACCTTC.

The V and J genes are TRBV9 and TRBJ1-2; 9 positions match TRBD1. The CDR3 runs to 16 residues. V lost 4 bases to trimming and J lost 8 bases; unmatched junction nucleotides: 15. The germline gives CDR1 SGDLS, CDR2 YYNGEE. The CDR3 spells CASSPQTFGQGSGYTF. In nucleotides, the CDR3 is TGTGCCAGCAGCCCCCAAACTTTCGGACAGGGGTCGGGCTACACCTTC.

J is TRBJ1-3 and V is TRBV7-3, with TRBD1 matching over 9 bases. Per germline, CDR1 SGHTA and CDR2 FQGTGA. After removal of 0 bases from V and 4 bases from J, the junction contained 7 bases not matched to a gene. This CDR3 is 17 amino acids long. The chain's CDR3 is CASSLTDWDRAGNTIYF. The CDR3 coding sequence is TGTGCCAGCAGCTTAACGGATTGGGACAGGGCCGGAAACACCATATATTTT.

This clone was counted a single time. V is TRBV28 and J is TRBJ2-1; 7 bases are a match to TRBD2. Trimming cost V 4 bases and J 3 bases; bases outside gene matches: 6. The CDR3 runs to 15 residues. Germline V lookup: CDR1 MDHEN, CDR2 SYDVKM. The CDR3 sequence: CASSSRAGNYNEQFF. CDR3 nucleotides: TGTGCCAGCAGTTCAAGAGCGGGAAACTACAATGAGCAGTTCTTC.